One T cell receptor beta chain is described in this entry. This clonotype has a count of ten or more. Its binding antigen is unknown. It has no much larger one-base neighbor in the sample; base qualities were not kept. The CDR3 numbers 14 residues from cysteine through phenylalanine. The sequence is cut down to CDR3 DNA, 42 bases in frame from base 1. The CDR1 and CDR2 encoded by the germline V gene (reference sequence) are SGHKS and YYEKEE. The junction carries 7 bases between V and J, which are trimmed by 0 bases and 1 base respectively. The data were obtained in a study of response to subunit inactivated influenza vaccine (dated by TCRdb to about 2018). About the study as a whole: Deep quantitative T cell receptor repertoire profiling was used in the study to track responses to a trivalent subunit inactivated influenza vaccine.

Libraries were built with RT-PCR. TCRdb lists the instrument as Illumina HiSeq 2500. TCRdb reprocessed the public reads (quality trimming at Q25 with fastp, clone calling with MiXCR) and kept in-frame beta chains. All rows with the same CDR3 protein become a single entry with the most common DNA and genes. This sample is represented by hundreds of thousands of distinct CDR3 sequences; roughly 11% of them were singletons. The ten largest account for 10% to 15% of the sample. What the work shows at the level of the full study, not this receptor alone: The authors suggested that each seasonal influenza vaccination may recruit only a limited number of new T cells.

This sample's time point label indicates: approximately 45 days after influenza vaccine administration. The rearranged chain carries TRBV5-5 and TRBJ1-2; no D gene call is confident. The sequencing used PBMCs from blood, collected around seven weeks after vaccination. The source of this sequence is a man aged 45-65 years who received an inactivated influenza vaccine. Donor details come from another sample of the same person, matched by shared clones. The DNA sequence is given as TGTGCCAGCAGCTTGGAACAACATAACTATGGCTACACCTTC. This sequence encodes CASSLEQHNYGYTF.